This T cell receptor beta chain stems from a study of T-cell memory formation after mild COVID-19. Germline CDR1 SEHNR, CDR2 FQNEAQ (reference sequence). CDR3 length equals 13 residues. Trimming took off 3 bases at V and 5 bases at J, with 10 bases between the two ends. This clonotype appeared a few times. Using its own MiXCR run on the 5' RACE reads, TCRdb lists one record per CDR3 protein. The sample holds 110,000 or so distinct CDR3 sequences, 22% seen once. This TCR was recovered from a man between 18 and 35 years old who had mild COVID-19 (a few samples of this study predate the infection). Cell type and time point are not known. The chain joins TRBV7-9 to TRBJ2-5; D is unclear. Sequencing was done on a sample of PBMCs or a T cell subset sorted from them (not recorded which). CDR3 residues: CASSFPGYETQYF. DNA for the CDR3: TGTGCCAGCAGCTTTCCCGGGTATGAGACCCAGTACTTC.